These T cell receptor beta chains were read from a single sample in a study of graft-versus-host responses after intestinal transplantation. Assay used: immunoSEQ multiplex PCR; TCRdb lists only in-frame clones, some missing. The sample shows 45,000 to 50,000 clones, over 90% of them seen only once. No antigen is known for these receptors. The material sequenced was unstimulated CD4+ T cells sorted from spleen or lymph node cells, taken before transplant. The receptors were sampled from a human donor who was the organ donor for an intestinal transplant. Both conserved end residues are part of each CDR3.

17	TRBV13	CASSLAAGTGFAYEQYF
15	TRBV27	CASSNYRDSNQPQHF
15	TRBV30	CACTTRTSGSDTQYF
14	TRBV28	CASSFPGTGYEQYF
12	TRBV12-5	CASGLDSWEQFF
13	TRBV28	CASSLADTDTQYF
17	TRBV4-3	CASSLFRSLSSYNEQFF
14	TRBV19	CASSLAWDTGELFF
14	TRBV11-2	CASSLARNTGELFF
14	TRBV7-3	CASSLSPTHNEQFF
14	TRBV9	CASSARDRGAEAFF
14	TRBV6-1	CASREDRFQETQYF
13	TRBV28	CASSQPKTSEQYF
16	TRBV6-5	CASSFQQGARTDTQYF
14	TRBV27	CASSPGLGTDTQYF
14	TRBV6-5	CASSLLASTDTQYF
11	TRBV20-1	CSAGFTETQYF
15	TRBV7-3	CASSAGVVAGGEQFF
11	TRBV20-1	CSAYSGNTIYF
15	TRBV6-6	CASSYITSASYEQYF
16	TRBV19	CASSIGRDYMNTEAFF
14	TRBV19	CASSPPLPNYEQYF
13	TRBV10-3	CAISEQGNTEAFF
12	TRBV28	CASSLFAYEQYF
11	TRBV2	CASDIQETQYF
15	TRBV6-1	CASRDGRLGYYGYTF
13	TRBV9	CASSVAVVGELFF
15	TRBV19	CASSIRAGGIGIQYF
16	TRBV28	CASSLRGALNNQPQHF
15	TRBV30	CAWSSGGPSTDTQYF
19	TRBV4-2	CASSQDFDSGRALVNEQFF
15	TRBV27	CASSRGQGARYEQYF
12	TRBV6-7	CASSSKSYEQYF
13	TRBV11-1	CASSLFSGNTIYF
15	TRBV6-1	CASSDSGRIPETQYF